The 25 T cell receptor beta chains given below trace back to one sample, sequenced in a study of cytomegalovirus exposure and HLA in healthy donors (dated by TCRdb to 2017 to 2019). The library was built by means of the immunoSEQ multiplex PCR assay. For the multiplex PCR, a mixture combining 60 forward primers for TCR Vbeta segments and 13 reverse primers for TCR Jbeta segments was used. TCRdb mirrors the immuneACCESS table, restricted to in-frame sequences. Some clones are absent from its copies; in checked studies, under half trace to an unresolved V gene, and the reason for the others is unknown. The sample table lists 150,000 to 180,000 clones, around 80% of them with a count of one. The ten largest clones add up to 9.5% to 15% of the sample. Sequencing used PBMCs. All receptors come from a man aged 25 to 45 in good health and CMV-seropositive.

Of note for this clone: The junction differs from germline at one of its ends, possibly a read error. The J gene is TRBJ2-7, the V gene TRBV6-1, with D maybe TRBD2 (5 bases). Germline V CDR1 and CDR2: MNHNS, SASEGT. This CDR3 spans 14 amino acids. CDR3 residues: CASREAGGLYEQYF. CDR3 DNA sequence: TGTGCCAGCAGGGAAGCTGGAGGCCTCTACGAGCAGTACTTC.

The chain links TRBV25-1 to TRBJ1-2, with D perhaps TRBD1 (5 bases). The ends were cut back, 0 bases at V and 8 bases at J, with 13 bases in the middle. CDR1 is MGHDK, CDR2 SYGVNS, per germline. The CDR3 runs to 14 residues. CDR3 nucleotides: TGTGCCAGCAGTGAATATCACAGGAGGGTCGGCTACACCTTC. This translates into CASSEYHRRVGYTF.

This chain joins TRBV27 and TRBJ2-7; 7 bases are a match to TRBD1. With V trimmed by 5 bases and J by 2 bases, 3 bases remained unmatched. The CDR3 contains 13 residues. Per germline, CDR1 MNHEY and CDR2 SMNVEV (reference sequence). CDR3: CASSRDSTYEQYF. The CDR3 DNA reads as TGTGCCAGCAGTCGGGACAGTACCTACGAGCAGTACTTC.

J is TRBJ1-1 and V is TRBV27; 7 bases are shared with TRBD1. The germline gives CDR1 MNHEY, CDR2 SMNVEV (reference sequence). This CDR3 comprises 13 residues. The J segment lost 3 bases and the V segment lost 6 bases, leaving 4 bases of the junction unmatched. The CDR3 region has the DNA TGTGCCAGCAGCCCACAGGGGTACACTGAAGCTTTCTTT. Protein: CASSPQGYTEAFF.

The V gene is TRBV4-2, the J gene TRBJ1-4; D may be TRBD1 (5 bases). In germline, CDR1 is LGHNA, CDR2 YNFKEQ. Deletions cut 0 bases from V and 8 bases from J, with 19 bases between. CDR3 size: 17 residues. CDR3 residues: CASSQDVARGVKEKLFF. For the CDR3, the DNA is TGTGCCAGCAGCCAAGATGTCGCTCGGGGGGTTAAGGAAAAACTGTTTTTT.

The chain joins TRBV28 to TRBJ1-4; D is unresolved. Trimming left V 3 bases short and J 4 bases short, with 18 bases between. This CDR3 comprises 17 residues. Per germline, CDR1 MDHEN and CDR2 SYDVKM. The CDR3 bases are TGTGCCAGCAGTTTCCTTGGGAGGTCCCAAGTTAATGAAAAACTGTTTTTT. Amino acids: CASSFLGRSQVNEKLFF.

The chain combines TRBV9 with TRBJ2-1; D not certain. The length of the CDR3 is 15 residues. Germline V lookup: CDR1 SGDLS, CDR2 YYNGEE. Trimming shortened V by 0 bases and J by 0 bases, and 7 bases separated the two germline ends. The CDR3 region is CASSVDGYSYNEQFF. CDR3 nucleotide sequence: TGTGCCAGCAGCGTAGACGGGTACTCCTACAATGAGCAGTTCTTC.

For this clone: At one end the junction does not follow the germline gene, possibly because of a read error. The chain carries TRBV23-1 and TRBJ2-7; D not resolved. TRBV23-1 is assigned to the ORF class and has an uncertain function. This CDR3 has 12 residues. The CDR3 DNA follows: TGCGCCAGCAGTCAATCCCCCGGGTCCCTGTTCTTC. As protein: CASSQSPGSLFF.

The chain has TRBV6-6 and TRBJ2-7; 7 positions agree with TRBD1. The V gene's germline CDR1 is MNHNY and CDR2 SVGAGI (reference sequence). The CDR3 is made up of 15 amino acids. J gave up 0 bases and V 6 bases, and 8 bases lay outside the gene matches. The CDR3 region has the DNA TGTGCCAGCAGGACCACAGGGGAAAGCTCCTACGAGCAGTACTTC. It specifies CASRTTGESSYEQYF.

As DNA, the CDR3 is TGTGCCAGCAGCGTAACAGGGAAAAACACTGAAGCTTTCTTT. It codes for CASSVTGKNTEAFF. This rearrangement joins TRBV9 to TRBJ1-1; possible D gene TRBD1, 6 bases. The length of the CDR3 is 14 residues. V was trimmed by 1 base and J by 2 bases, leaving 9 bases between them. CDR1 is SGDLS and CDR2 is YYNGEE in the germline V gene.

The genes are TRBV6-4 and TRBJ2-5; a weak D match, TRBD1 (6 bases). The germline V gene has CDR1 MRHNA and CDR2 SNTAGT. The CDR3 spans 15 residues. Trimming cost V 7 bases and J 7 bases, with 22 bases left between them. Here the CDR3 DNA reads TGTGCCAGCACCGACAGGAGAGACTGGTTGGGGACCCAGTACTTC. Amino acid sequence: CASTDRRDWLGTQYF.

The V gene is TRBV5-6, the J gene TRBJ2-1; no reliable D call. The V gene lost 0 bases and the J gene lost 4 bases, with 8 bases spanning the gap. CDR1 is SGHDT, CDR2 YYEEEE, per germline. CDR3 size: 14 residues. The CDR3 sequence: CASSLGQTYNEQFF. The CDR3, as DNA: TGTGCCAGCAGCTTGGGCCAGACTTACAATGAGCAGTTCTTC.

V is TRBV2 and J is TRBJ2-7; 8 positions agree with TRBD2. This CDR3 is 14 amino acids long. With 10 bases clipped from V and 2 bases from J, the junction kept 10 bases outside the gene matches. Germline V gene sequence: CDR1 SNHLY, CDR2 FYNNEI. The CDR3 region has the DNA TGTGCCACCCAAGAGACTAGCGCGGCCTACGAGCAGTACTTC. The encoded protein is CATQETSAAYEQYF.

V usage is TRBV7-9 and J usage is TRBJ2-3, with TRBD2 matching 9 bases. Trimming removed 6 bases from V and 6 bases from J; junction bases left unmatched: 13. From germline, CDR1 is SEHNR and CDR2 FQNEAQ (reference sequence). The CDR3 is made up of 16 amino acids. Here the CDR3 reads CASRPLAGGPTDTQYF. As DNA, the CDR3 is TGTGCCAGCAGACCCCTGGCGGGAGGGCCTACGGATACGCAGTATTTT.

The chain combines TRBV28 with TRBJ2-7, with 11 nucleotides matching TRBD1. Germline lookup yields CDR1 MDHEN and CDR2 SYDVKM. V was clipped by 2 bases and J by 2 bases; unmatched bases: 8. The CDR3 is 17 residues long. The chain's CDR3 is CASSLGTGGFKAYEQYF. The CDR3 region has the DNA TGTGCCAGCAGTTTAGGGACAGGGGGTTTCAAGGCCTACGAGCAGTACTTC.

This chain links TRBV30 with TRBJ2-3; D may be TRBD2 (6 bases). Per the germline V gene, CDR1 is GTSNPN and CDR2 is SVGIG (reference sequence). Trimming removed 2 bases at V and 10 bases at J, with 10 bases between. The CDR3 is made up of 11 amino acids. As DNA, the CDR3 is TGTGCCTGGAGTTCGCGGGACGCGCAGTATTTT. Residues: CAWSSRDAQYF.

This clone occurred once. The V call is TRBV30, the J call TRBJ2-7; 11 positions match TRBD1. From germline, CDR1 is GTSNPN and CDR2 SVGIG (reference sequence). The CDR3 runs 14 residues. V was clipped by 2 bases and J by 4 bases; unmatched bases: 4. CDR3 residues: CAWSTGQGAYEQYF. CDR3 coding DNA: TGTGCCTGGAGTACTGGACAGGGGGCGTACGAGCAGTACTTC.

The V and J genes are TRBV18 and TRBJ2-1, with D possibly TRBD2 on 5 matching bases. The CDR3 is 15 residues long. Germline-derived CDR1 and CDR2 are KGHSH and LQKENI. V was shortened by 2 bases and J by 5 bases, with 13 bases between the two germline ends. In nucleotides, the CDR3 is TGTGCCAGCTCACCAGGACTGGAGAGCAACAATGAGCAGTTCTTC. Protein product: CASSPGLESNNEQFF.

This chain links TRBV11-3 with TRBJ2-5; tentatively, D is TRBD2 (8 bases). V was shortened by 4 bases and J by 0 bases, with 21 bases between the two germline ends. The CDR3 is made up of 18 amino acids. Per the germline V gene, CDR1 is SGHNT and CDR2 is YENEEA. The CDR3 DNA reads TGTGCCAGCAGCTCGGGGGGGGTTGGGACAGAGTACCAAGAGACCCAGTACTTC. It codes for CASSSGGVGTEYQETQYF. The variable domain in full, with the rest retrieved from reference TRBV11-3 and TRBJ2-5, is EAGVVQSPRYKIIEKKQPVAFWCNPISGHNTLYWYLQNLGQGPELLIRYENEEAVDDSQLPKDRFSAERLKGVDSTLKIQPAELGDSAVYLCASSSGGVGTEYQETQYFGPGTRLLVL.

This chain connects TRBV9 to TRBJ1-2, with TRBD1 identical over 10 bases. With V trimmed by 4 bases and J by 4 bases, 10 bases remained unmatched. Germline V CDR1 and CDR2: SGDLS, YYNGEE. This CDR3 spans 16 amino acids. CDR3 sequence reads: CASSLDPTGGVYGYTF. Here the CDR3 DNA reads TGTGCCAGCAGCCTGGACCCGACAGGGGGCGTCTATGGCTACACCTTC. The full variable domain, with the rest looked up from reference TRBV9 and TRBJ1-2, is DSGVTQTPKHLITATGQRVTLRCSPRSGDLSVYWYQQSLDQGLQFLIQYYNGEERAKGNILERFSAQQFPDLHSELNLSSLELGDSALYFCASSLDPTGGVYGYTFGSGTRLTVV.

This rearrangement joins TRBV4-2 to TRBJ2-1, with 9 bases fitting TRBD1. J was trimmed by 5 bases and V by 3 bases; bases with no gene match: 11. Looked up from germline, CDR1 is LGHNA and CDR2 is YNFKEQ. The CDR3 consists of 17 residues. CDR3 amino acids: CASSHPSGTGKDNEQFF. As DNA, the CDR3 is TGTGCCAGCAGCCACCCGTCCGGGACAGGGAAAGACAATGAGCAGTTCTTC.

This chain links TRBV4-2 with TRBJ2-2, with a possible D match to TRBD1 (5 bases). V was cut by 0 bases and J by 6 bases, with 14 bases left in between. Looked up from germline, CDR1 is LGHNA and CDR2 is YNFKEQ. The length of the CDR3 is 16 residues. This CDR3 reads CASSQDRFRASGELFF. The CDR3, as DNA: TGTGCCAGCAGCCAAGATCGTTTCAGGGCCTCCGGGGAGCTGTTTTTT.

The gene calls are TRBV11-1 and TRBJ1-2; the D gene is possibly TRBD1 (6 bases). Per the germline V gene, CDR1 is SGHAT and CDR2 is FQDESV (reference sequence). This CDR3 contains 13 residues. Trimming took 5 bases from V and 6 from J, leaving 13 bases between them. The CDR3 DNA sequence: TGTGCCAGCAGCGCCTCCAAGGGGGATGGCTACACCTTC. Encoded protein: CASSASKGDGYTF. The entire variable domain, with the rest obtained from reference TRBV11-1 and TRBJ1-2, is as follows: EAEVAQSPRYKITEKSQAVAFWCDPISGHATLYWYRQILGQGPELLVQFQDESVVDDSQLPKDRFSAERLKGVDSTLKIQPAELGDSAMYLCASSASKGDGYTFGSGTRLTVV.

The chain couples TRBV6-4 to TRBJ1-1; TRBD1 might be the D (5 bases). The V gene lost 4 bases and the J gene lost 0 bases, with 9 bases spanning the gap. From germline, CDR1 is MRHNA and CDR2 SNTAGT. The CDR3 consists of 14 residues. CDR3 sequence (DNA): TGTGCCAGCAGTGCGACAGTTATGAACACTGAAGCTTTCTTT. Translated: CASSATVMNTEAFF.

The chain joins TRBV13 to TRBJ2-1; no clear D gene. Trimming cost V 4 bases and J 8 bases, with 18 bases left between them. Germline V gene lookup returns CDR1 PRHDT and CDR2 FYEKMQ (reference sequence). The CDR3 consists of 15 residues. The CDR3 here is CASSSPADGHHEQFF. The CDR3 region has the DNA TGTGCCAGCAGCTCCCCTGCCGATGGGCATCATGAGCAGTTCTTC. Full variable domain (rest looked up from reference TRBV13 and TRBJ2-1): AAGVIQSPRHLIKEKRETATLKCYPIPRHDTVYWYQQGPGQDPQFLISFYEKMQSDKGSIPDRFSAQQFSDYHSELNMSSLELGDSALYFCASSSPADGHHEQFFGPGTRLTVL.